The 14 T cell receptor beta chains presented below share a single source sample, sequenced in a study of blood T cell repertoires in COVID-19. TCRdb's copy holds only in-frame clones and misses some; the assay was immunoSEQ multiplex PCR. The top ten hold approximately 7.3% of the sample, which has tens of thousands of clones, roughly 86% seen once. The specimen was peripheral blood. These receptors were taken from a human donor in a cohort sampled during active COVID-19.

The chain recombines TRBV7-9 with TRBJ2-7; TRBD2 aligns across 13 bases. The ends lost 0 bases at V and 0 bases at J; junction bases unmatched: 2. The CDR3 covers 17 residues. CDR1 SEHNR and CDR2 FQNEAQ come from the germline V gene (reference sequence). CDR3 protein: CASSLAGTSGVSYEQYF. The CDR3 coding sequence is TGTGCCAGCAGCTTAGCCGGGACTAGCGGGGTCTCCTACGAGCAGTACTTC.

The chain combines TRBV3-1 (or the pseudogene TRBV3-2) with TRBJ2-1; a possible D gene is TRBD2 (5 bases). This CDR3 comprises 15 residues. Between the trimmed V and J ends, which lost 4 bases and 10 bases, there was a span of 20 bases. Per the germline V gene, CDR1 is LGHDT and CDR2 is YNNKEL (reference sequence). The CDR3 is CASSPALESGTEQFF. CDR3 sequence (DNA): TGTGCCAGCAGCCCCGCCTTAGAATCGGGAACGGAGCAGTTCTTC.

This rearrangement joins TRBV5-4 to TRBJ2-5; tentatively, D is TRBD1 (6 bases). Trimming took off 4 bases at V and 0 bases at J, with 7 bases between the two ends. CDR3 length equals 13 residues. Germline CDR1 SGHNT, CDR2 YYREEE (reference sequence). CDR3 sequence: CASSRTDQETQYF. CDR3 nucleotides: TGTGCCAGCAGCCGGACAGACCAAGAGACCCAGTACTTC.

The chain recombines TRBV19 with TRBJ2-7, with D tentatively TRBD1 (5 bases). The CDR3 is 14 residues long. The germline V gene encodes CDR1 LNHDA and CDR2 SQIVND (reference sequence). Trimming took 2 bases from V and 2 from J, leaving 10 bases between them. CDR3 coding DNA: TGTGCCAGTAGTATAACGGACATTACCTACGAGCAGTACTTC. Translation: CASSITDITYEQYF.

The chain uses TRBV7-9 and TRBJ1-4, with TRBD1 matching 9 bases. V was pared by 3 bases and J by 7 bases, with 3 bases of the junction left unmatched. This CDR3 contains 14 residues. Germline CDR1 is SEHNR and CDR2 is FQNEAQ (reference sequence). CDR3 DNA sequence: TGTGCCAGCAGCTTGGGGACAGGGTTTGAAAAACTGTTTTTT. This codes for CASSLGTGFEKLFF.

The genes are TRBV9 and TRBJ2-1; D not certain. V lost 0 bases to trimming and J lost 0 bases, with 7 bases between them. CDR1 and CDR2 (germline): SGDLS, YYNGEE. This CDR3 is 15 amino acids long. The CDR3 region is CASSVVTASYNEQFF. Here the CDR3 DNA reads TGTGCCAGCAGCGTAGTCACAGCCTCCTACAATGAGCAGTTCTTC.

The chain uses TRBV7-9 and TRBJ1-5; D may be TRBD1 (6 bases). Germline V CDR1 and CDR2: SEHNR, FQNEAQ (reference sequence). V lost 5 bases and J lost 3, with 14 bases in between. This CDR3 contains 15 residues. CDR3 loop: CASSPRGDINQPQHF. As DNA, the CDR3 is TGTGCCAGCAGCCCTAGAGGGGACATCAATCAGCCCCAGCATTTT.

The rearrangement uses TRBV10-2 and TRBJ1-3; D ambiguous. Trimming took 7 bases from V and 0 from J, leaving 13 bases between them. CDR1 and CDR2 (germline): WSHSY, SAAADI. The CDR3 loop spans 15 amino acids. CDR3 in DNA: TGCGCCAGCACCCCGGTGGCAGGCTCTGGAAACACCATATATTTT. As protein: CASTPVAGSGNTIYF.

The chain employs TRBV12-3 or TRBV12-4 and TRBJ1-1, with D possibly matching TRBD1 (6 bases). CDR3 length equals 12 residues. Deletions cut 7 bases from V and 4 bases from J, with 10 bases between. The CDR3 nucleotides read TGTGCCAGCACAGGGGCTGCCACTGAAGCTTTCTTT. Amino acid sequence: CASTGAATEAFF.

The chain carries TRBV7-9 and TRBJ2-7; 10 positions agree with TRBD2. CDR1 is SEHNR and CDR2 is FQNEAQ in the germline V gene (reference sequence). Germline trimming cut 0 bases from V and 0 bases from J; bases unmatched to any gene: 5. The CDR3 covers 17 residues. CDR3 residues: CASSLAAGGPSSYEQYF. The CDR3 DNA sequence: TGTGCCAGCAGCTTAGCAGCGGGGGGGCCGTCCTCCTACGAGCAGTACTTC.

The chain links TRBV6-5 to TRBJ1-1; D unclear. The CDR3 contains 13 residues. CDR1 is MNHEY, CDR2 SVGAGI, per germline. The germline V and J ends were trimmed by 5 bases and 0 bases, with 7 bases remaining between them. This chain's CDR3 is CASSPRMNTEAFF. The CDR3 nucleotides read TGTGCCAGCAGTCCCCGTATGAACACTGAAGCTTTCTTT.

This chain uses TRBV9 with TRBJ2-5; weak D call: TRBD1 (6 bases). V was trimmed by 0 bases and J by 1 base, leaving 13 bases between them. Germline loops: CDR1 SGDLS, CDR2 YYNGEE. This CDR3 contains 16 residues. The DNA of the CDR3 is TGTGCCAGCAGCGTAGGGGCAGGGGCGCCCCAAGAGACCCAGTACTTC. As protein: CASSVGAGAPQETQYF.

The chain combines TRBV6-2 or TRBV6-3 with TRBJ2-7, with D perhaps matching TRBD1 (7 bases). Trimming shortened V by 6 bases and J by 3 bases, and 15 bases separated the two germline ends. Germline V CDR1 and CDR2: MNHEY, SVGEGT. This CDR3 has 14 residues. The CDR3 DNA sequence: TGTGCCAGCAGCCATGGGGGGACAGACTACGAGCAGTACTTC. Its translation: CASSHGGTDYEQYF.

This clone was found once. The same CDR3 is also encoded by other DNA sequences in this sample. This rearrangement joins TRBV19 to TRBJ2-3; 7 bases are shared with TRBD1. The germline gives CDR1 LNHDA, CDR2 SQIVND (reference sequence). This CDR3 region has 14 residues. V gave up 4 bases and J gave up 1 base; unmatched junction bases: 2. CDR3 amino acids: CASSRQGGTDTQYF. The CDR3, as DNA: TGTGCCAGTAGTAGACAGGGAGGCACAGATACGCAGTATTTT.